Listed here are 20 T cell receptor beta chains from one sample, sequenced in a study of a mutant IDH1 vaccine in newly diagnosed glioma. These TCRs are of unknown antigen specificity. Regarding time point: week 47, end of study. Topical imiquimod was applied with each vaccine dose, which held 300 ug of mutant IDH1 20-mer peptide. Method: immunoSEQ multiplex PCR; TCRdb's copy keeps in-frame clones and lacks some. The sample carries 30,000 to 40,000 clones, 90% recorded once. Sequenced here: PBMCs, sampled from a glioma patient whose treatment included an IDH1 peptide vaccine. Receptor source: a woman aged 40 to 50 with glioma.

The rearrangement joins TRBV6-5 to TRBJ1-5; D may be TRBD1 (5 bases). The germline V gene encodes CDR1 MNHEY and CDR2 SVGAGI. Between the trimmed V and J ends, which lost 6 bases and 5 bases, there was a span of 17 bases. This CDR3 region has 15 residues. Here the CDR3 DNA reads TGTGCCAGCAGACGGAGACACGGGGGAGATCAGCCCCAGCATTTT. The encoded protein is CASRRRHGGDQPQHF.

The rearrangement uses TRBV7-9 and TRBJ1-1; D is ambiguous. Germline values: CDR1 SEHNR, CDR2 FQNEAQ (reference sequence). Trimming took off 10 bases at V and 3 bases at J, with 15 bases between the two ends. The CDR3 is made up of 13 amino acids. The DNA of the CDR3 is TGTGCCACCCATGGGGAGATGGACACTGAAGCTTTCTTT. This gives the protein CATHGEMDTEAFF.

The V and J genes are TRBV7-2 and TRBJ1-2, with TRBD1 as a possible D gene (5 bases). Germline CDR1 SGHTA, CDR2 FQGNSA. There are 17 residues in the CDR3. V was shortened by 2 bases and J by 4 bases, with 20 bases between the two germline ends. CDR3 amino acids: CASSLISGGEPAYGYTF. CDR3 DNA: TGTGCCAGCAGCTTAATTTCGGGGGGGGAGCCAGCCTATGGCTACACCTTC.

This clone was counted once. The chain combines TRBV30 with TRBJ1-1, with a tentative D call TRBD1 (5 bases). Trimming pared 3 bases from V and 4 bases from J, leaving 15 bases between. The CDR3 sequence is 14 residues long. Germline CDR1 is GTSNPN and CDR2 is SVGIG (reference sequence). CDR3 coding DNA: TGTGCCTGGAGGAGTCAGGGTTTAGGCACTGAAGCTTTCTTT. It is translated as CAWRSQGLGTEAFF.

This clone occurred once. The chain joins TRBV4-1 to TRBJ1-6; no definite D call. The CDR3 covers 17 residues. The germline V gene encodes CDR1 MGHRA and CDR2 YSYEKL. Trimming removed 2 bases from V and 0 bases from J, with 11 bases in between. The CDR3 DNA sequence: TGCGCCAGCAGCCAACCTTCCCACAGCTCCTATAATTCACCCCTCCACTTT. It encodes CASSQPSHSSYNSPLHF.

For the CDR3, the DNA is TGCGCCAGCAGCCAAGGGACAGGGGGCTGGGATCAGCCCCAGCATTTT. Its protein product is CASSQGTGGWDQPQHF. The chain couples TRBV4-1 to TRBJ1-5; TRBD1 agrees at 11 bases. Germline V gene data show CDR1 as MGHRA and CDR2 as YSYEKL. V lost 1 base and J lost 5; bases outside the gene matches: 4. The CDR3 runs to 16 residues.

V and J are TRBV4-1 and TRBJ1-5; a weak D match, TRBD1 (6 bases). CDR3 length: 13 residues. Trimming left V 6 bases short and J 4 bases short, with 10 bases between. Germline-derived CDR1 and CDR2 are MGHRA and YSYEKL. The CDR3 protein is CASRGQRNQPQHF. CDR3 DNA sequence: TGCGCCAGCAGGGGACAAAGAAATCAGCCCCAGCATTTT.

J is TRBJ1-1 and V is TRBV29-1; unclear D gene. V was cut by 5 bases and J by 0 bases, with 4 bases left in between. Germline CDR1 and CDR2: SQVTM and ANQGSEA. The CDR3 totals 11 residues. CDR3 region: CSVKLNTEAFF. In nucleotides, the CDR3 is TGCAGCGTTAAGCTGAACACTGAAGCTTTCTTT.

This clone was observed once. The chain couples TRBV7-9 to TRBJ1-6, with TRBD1 identical over 7 bases. The CDR3 spans 14 residues. The J segment lost 6 bases and the V segment lost 2 bases, leaving 1 base of the junction unmatched. Germline CDR1 SEHNR, CDR2 FQNEAQ (reference sequence). CDR3 residues: CASSLRDSNSPLHF. CDR3 DNA: TGTGCCAGCAGCTTACGGGACAGTAATTCACCCCTCCACTTT.

The chain uses TRBV2 and TRBJ2-7, with 8 bases matching TRBD1. The CDR3 loop spans 13 amino acids. V dropped 7 bases and J dropped 2; count of bases not matched to a gene: 4. Per germline, CDR1 SNHLY and CDR2 FYNNEI. CDR3: CASTGGFPYEQYF. CDR3 DNA sequence: TGTGCCAGCACAGGGGGCTTTCCCTACGAGCAGTACTTC.

The chain has TRBV6-6 and TRBJ2-7; 8 bases fit TRBD1. The J segment lost 2 bases and the V segment lost 7 bases, leaving 4 bases of the junction unmatched. This CDR3 comprises 13 residues. Looked up from germline, CDR1 is MNHNY and CDR2 is SVGAGI (reference sequence). CDR3 residues: CASTQTGAYEQYF. In DNA, the CDR3 is TGTGCCAGCACACAGACAGGGGCCTACGAGCAGTACTTC.

The chain employs TRBV6-5 and TRBJ1-2; no clear D gene. The germline V gene has CDR1 MNHEY and CDR2 SVGAGI. V lost 2 bases and J 6 bases, leaving 19 bases between the germline ends. The CDR3 is 16 residues long. The CDR3, as DNA: TGTGCCAGCAGTTACCAGATAAAAGCGGGGAAAGATGGCTACACCTTC. Translating gives CASSYQIKAGKDGYTF.

The V gene is TRBV25-1, the J gene TRBJ2-7; 7 nucleotides agree with TRBD1. CDR3 size: 15 residues. Germline loops: CDR1 MGHDK, CDR2 SYGVNS. The ends lost 4 bases at V and 2 bases at J; junction bases unmatched: 8. In nucleotides, the CDR3 is TGTGCCAGCAGTGCGAGACGAACAGGGGCCTACGAGCAGTACTTC. Translated, it gives CASSARRTGAYEQYF.

The chain employs TRBV5-1 and TRBJ1-3, with a tentative D call TRBD1 (5 bases). Germline V gene sequence: CDR1 SGHRS, CDR2 YFSETQ. V dropped 2 bases and J dropped 3 bases, with 18 bases sitting between them. This CDR3 has 17 amino acids. CDR3 bases: TGCGCCAGCAGCTTAACCGGGACTTCGGTCAGTGGAAACACCATATATTTT. Translation: CASSLTGTSVSGNTIYF.

V usage is TRBV2 and J usage is TRBJ2-5, with D unclear. In germline, CDR1 is SNHLY, CDR2 FYNNEI. CDR3 length: 14 amino acids. V was shortened by 6 bases and J by 0 bases, with 11 bases between the two germline ends. The CDR3: CASSWAVYQETQYF. The DNA of the CDR3 is TGTGCCAGCAGCTGGGCGGTGTACCAAGAGACCCAGTACTTC.

This clone was recorded a few times. V gene TRBV9 combines with J gene TRBJ1-3; no firm D call. V lost 0 bases and J lost 0, with 7 bases in between. In germline, CDR1 is SGDLS, CDR2 YYNGEE. This CDR3 contains 15 residues. CDR3 nucleotides: TGTGCCAGCAGCGTAGGGCGGGGCTCTGGAAACACCATATATTTT. This translates into CASSVGRGSGNTIYF.

This chain joins TRBV30 and TRBJ2-5; no clear D. Trimming took 3 bases from V and 1 from J, leaving 9 bases between them. The CDR3 consists of 13 residues. Germline CDR1 reads GTSNPN; CDR2 reads SVGIG (reference sequence). The CDR3 here is CAWSSNSQETQYF. CDR3 nucleotides: TGTGCCTGGAGCTCTAACAGCCAAGAGACCCAGTACTTC.

The chain is built from TRBV18 and TRBJ2-2; 8 positions agree with TRBD1. V lost 4 bases and J lost 2; bases outside the gene matches: 6. This CDR3 has 16 amino acids. Germline V gene data show CDR1 as KGHSH and CDR2 as LQKENI. This CDR3 reads CASSLGQEPNTGELFF. The CDR3 bases are TGTGCCAGCTCACTGGGACAGGAACCCAACACCGGGGAGCTGTTTTTT. The full variable domain, completed using reference TRBV18 and TRBJ2-2, is NAGVMQNPRHLVRRRGQEARLRCSPMKGHSHVYWYRQLPEEGLKFMVYLQKENIIDESGMPKERFSAEFPKEGPSILRIQQVVRGDSAAYFCASSLGQEPNTGELFFGEGSRLTVL.

This chain uses TRBV4-3 with TRBJ2-3, with 8 bases lining up with TRBD1. The CDR3 consists of 18 residues. With V trimmed by 0 bases and J by 1 base, 9 bases remained unmatched. In germline, CDR1 is LGHNA, CDR2 YSLEER. The CDR3 region has the DNA TGCGCCAGCAGCCAAGATCCCGGACAGGGCCGGGGCACAGATACGCAGTATTTT. Amino acids: CASSQDPGQGRGTDTQYF.

J is TRBJ2-6 and V is TRBV6-4; D remains ambiguous. This CDR3 region has 14 residues. The V gene's germline CDR1 is MRHNA and CDR2 SNTAGT. V was clipped by 3 bases and J by 0 bases, with 3 bases between them. The CDR3 DNA sequence: TGTGCCAGCAGTGAAATCTCTGGGGCCAACGTCCTGACTTTC. It is translated as CASSEISGANVLTF.